The 26 T cell receptor beta chains below were found in one sample sequenced in a study of CD8+ T cells in alopecia areata. Reverse transcription of extracted RNA yielded cDNA, which provided the sequencing template. TCRdb keeps only in-frame clones here, not all; method: immunoSEQ multiplex PCR. The repertoire holds approximately 150,000 clones, with roughly 60% as singletons. Source material: CD4+ T cells sorted from blood. These receptors were taken from a human donor in good health.

This clone was counted between two and nine times. The V gene is TRBV19, the J gene TRBJ2-5; 7 bases are a match to TRBD2. Germline lookup yields CDR1 LNHDA and CDR2 SQIVND (reference sequence). The trim removed 4 bases at V and 4 bases at J, leaving 6 bases unmatched. This CDR3 spans 14 amino acids. The CDR3 DNA sequence: TGTGCCAGTAGTACCCGCCGGGAGGTAGAGACCCAGTACTTC. This codes for CASSTRREVETQYF.

This clone was counted a single time. The genes are TRBV29-1 and TRBJ2-2, with TRBD2 as a possible D gene (5 bases). The CDR3 covers 14 residues. Germline CDR1 reads SQVTM; CDR2 reads ANQGSEA. Trimming removed 7 bases at V and 2 bases at J, with 14 bases between. The CDR3 loop reads CSGLTGINTGELFF. The DNA for the CDR3 is TGCAGCGGGCTGACGGGGATAAACACCGGGGAGCTGTTTTTT.

The rearrangement links TRBV4-1 to TRBJ2-2; D gene unclear. Trimming shortened V by 4 bases and J by 3 bases, and 6 bases separated the two germline ends. From germline, CDR1 is MGHRA and CDR2 YSYEKL. There are 13 residues in the CDR3. Written as DNA, the CDR3 is TGCGCCAGCAGCCTCACTTACACCGGGGAGCTGTTTTTT. Protein: CASSLTYTGELFF.

This clone was recorded a few times. The rearrangement uses TRBV10-3 and TRBJ2-7, with D possibly TRBD1 on 6 matching bases. Germline lookup yields CDR1 ENHRY and CDR2 SYGVKD. The CDR3 length is 13 residues. Deletions cut 0 bases from V and 8 bases from J, with 11 bases between. CDR3 loop: CAISESRQEQQYF. The CDR3 region has the DNA TGTGCCATCAGTGAGTCCCGACAGGAACAGCAGTACTTC.

The genes are TRBV5-1 and TRBJ1-1; D is perhaps TRBD1 (6 bases). The CDR3 contains 15 residues. Between the trimmed V and J ends, which lost 4 bases and 1 base, there was a span of 14 bases. CDR1 SGHRS and CDR2 YFSETQ come from the germline V gene. CDR3 sequence reads: CASSRLGGQNTEAFF. DNA of the CDR3: TGCGCCAGCAGCCGCCTGGGGGGACAGAACACTGAAGCTTTCTTT.

J is TRBJ2-1 and V is TRBV2, with 8 bases aligning to TRBD1. This CDR3 region has 15 residues. Germline V gives CDR1 SNHLY, CDR2 FYNNEI. V lost 8 bases to trimming and J lost 7 bases; unmatched junction nucleotides: 13. The DNA of the CDR3 is TGTGCCAGCGAAAAGGGCCGGGACAGGCATAATGAGCAGTTCTTC. It is translated as CASEKGRDRHNEQFF.

The V call is TRBV7-2, the J call TRBJ2-2, with D tentatively TRBD1 (6 bases). V was pared by 5 bases and J by 4 bases, with 14 bases between. Germline loops: CDR1 SGHTA, CDR2 FQGNSA. The CDR3 runs 15 residues. CDR3 bases: TGTGCCAGCAGCCTTACAGGGATCAGCACCGGGGAGCTGTTTTTT. Residues: CASSLTGISTGELFF.

The CDR3 loop is CASSPQSFRNQPQHF. In nucleotides, the CDR3 is TGTGCCAGCAGCCCACAATCCTTTCGTAATCAGCCCCAGCATTTT. The J gene is TRBJ1-5, the V gene TRBV2; D gene uncertain. V shed 6 bases and J shed 4 bases, with 16 bases lying between them. The CDR3 sequence is 15 residues long. From germline, CDR1 is SNHLY and CDR2 FYNNEI.

The V gene is TRBV5-4, the J gene TRBJ2-1; tentatively, D is TRBD2 (6 bases). The CDR3 runs 14 residues. Germline loops: CDR1 SGHNT, CDR2 YYREEE (reference sequence). With 2 bases removed from V and 5 bases from J, the gap between germline ends came to 11 bases. The CDR3, as DNA: TGTGCCAGCAGCTTACATGGCGGGAACAATGAGCAGTTCTTC. This translates into CASSLHGGNNEQFF.

The J gene is TRBJ2-1, the V gene TRBV29-1; D gene unclear. V was pared by 5 bases and J by 10 bases, with 9 bases between. Germline CDR1 and CDR2: SQVTM and ANQGSEA. This CDR3 has 10 amino acids. CDR3 sequence reads: CSVLHREQFF. In DNA form, the CDR3 reads TGCAGCGTTCTCCATCGCGAGCAGTTCTTC.

V is TRBV4-1 and J is TRBJ1-2; TRBD1 matches 8 bases. J gave up 7 bases and V 2 bases, and 18 bases lay outside the gene matches. Looked up from germline, CDR1 is MGHRA and CDR2 is YSYEKL. This CDR3 has 18 residues. CDR3 region: CASSQTHQGQASLFGYTF. The CDR3 region has the DNA TGCGCCAGCAGCCAAACGCACCAGGGACAGGCATCATTATTTGGCTACACCTTC.

The genes are TRBV5-1 and TRBJ2-7, with 8 bases identical to TRBD1. This CDR3 comprises 14 residues. V dropped 4 bases and J dropped 2; count of bases not matched to a gene: 5. CDR1 SGHRS and CDR2 YFSETQ come from the germline V gene. The CDR3 sequence is CASSPWTGTYEQYF. CDR3 DNA sequence: TGCGCCAGCAGCCCGTGGACAGGGACCTACGAGCAGTACTTC. Drawing the rest from reference TRBV5-1 and TRBJ2-7, the complete variable domain is KAGVTQTPRYLIKTRGQQVTLSCSPISGHRSVSWYQQTPGQGLQFLFEYFSETQRNKGNFPGRFSGRQFSNSRSEMNVSTLELGDSALYLCASSPWTGTYEQYFGPGTRLTVT.

The chain carries TRBV27 and TRBJ2-7; 8 nucleotides agree with TRBD1. There are 14 residues in the CDR3. Trimming cost V 5 bases and J 4 bases; bases outside gene matches: 7. Germline V gene sequence: CDR1 MNHEY, CDR2 SMNVEV (reference sequence). In nucleotides, the CDR3 is TGTGCCAGCAGTACCGACAGGGACAGGTACGAGCAGTACTTC. The encoded protein is CASSTDRDRYEQYF.

The chain is built from TRBV10-2 and TRBJ2-6; no clear D. The CDR3 consists of 17 residues. V lost 2 bases to trimming and J lost 0 bases, with 11 bases between them. Germline V gives CDR1 WSHSY, CDR2 SAAADI. The CDR3 is CASSEPGGNSGANVLTF. The CDR3 DNA reads TGCGCCAGCAGTGAGCCGGGCGGAAACTCTGGGGCCAACGTCCTGACTTTC.

The V call is TRBV5-1, the J call TRBJ2-7; D is undetermined. The CDR3 is made up of 10 amino acids. V was clipped by 2 bases and J by 4 bases, with 1 base between them. Germline CDR1 and CDR2: SGHRS and YFSETQ. The CDR3 here is CASSFYEQYF. CDR3 DNA sequence: TGCGCCAGCAGCTTTTACGAGCAGTACTTC. Full variable domain (rest looked up from reference TRBV5-1 and TRBJ2-7): KAGVTQTPRYLIKTRGQQVTLSCSPISGHRSVSWYQQTPGQGLQFLFEYFSETQRNKGNFPGRFSGRQFSNSRSEMNVSTLELGDSALYLCASSFYEQYFGPGTRLTVT.

The V and J genes are TRBV29-1 and TRBJ2-4; TRBD2 is a possible D gene (5 bases). Between the trimmed V and J ends, which lost 3 bases and 9 bases, there was a span of 12 bases. Germline-derived CDR1 and CDR2 are SQVTM and ANQGSEA. The CDR3 consists of 12 residues. CDR3 region: CSVDPGAGIQYF. CDR3 in DNA: TGCAGCGTTGATCCCGGTGCGGGCATTCAGTACTTC.

The rearrangement uses TRBV29-1 and TRBJ2-7, with D possibly TRBD2 on 6 matching bases. Germline CDR1 SQVTM, CDR2 ANQGSEA. V gave up 4 bases and J gave up 3 bases, with 13 bases separating them. The length of the CDR3 is 13 residues. CDR3 nucleotide sequence: TGCAGCGTTGTGGAAGCGGGTGTCTACGAGCAGTACTTC. Translation gives CSVVEAGVYEQYF.

This clone was observed a handful of times. This rearrangement joins TRBV6-1 to TRBJ1-2; no clear D. This CDR3 spans 14 amino acids. Germline V CDR1 and CDR2: MNHNS, SASEGT. The chain's CDR3 is CALFPDGPNYGYTF. The DNA of the CDR3 is TGTGCGTTATTCCCGGACGGTCCTAACTATGGCTACACCTTC.

The rearrangement uses TRBV29-1 and TRBJ2-7, with D tentatively TRBD2 (5 bases). V shed 4 bases and J shed 5 bases, with 12 bases lying between them. The CDR3 sequence is 12 residues long. The germline V gene has CDR1 SQVTM and CDR2 ANQGSEA. CDR3 nucleotides: TGCAGCGTTGGTGGCAGGCGGGACGAGCAGTACTTC. As protein: CSVGGRRDEQYF.

The rearrangement joins TRBV2 to TRBJ2-5; 10 positions match TRBD1. CDR1 is SNHLY, CDR2 FYNNEI, per germline. CDR3 size: 15 residues. The V gene end was trimmed by 6 bases and the J gene end by 5 bases; junction bases not matched to a gene: 9. The CDR3 coding sequence is TGTGCCAGCAGAGGGACAGGGGTTGTGGGCGAGACCCAGTACTTC. This encodes CASRGTGVVGETQYF.

This clone has just a few counts. Here the CDR3 reads CASSQSKPGGPKNIQYF. CDR3 nucleotides: TGCGCCAGCAGTCAAAGTAAACCAGGGGGACCCAAAAACATTCAGTACTTC. The rearrangement links TRBV23-1 to TRBJ2-4; 7 nucleotides line up with TRBD1. TRBV23-1 belongs to the ORF category, with a function that is uncertain. Trimming at V came to 2 bases and at J to 2 bases, leaving 9 bases not matched to a gene. The CDR3 totals 17 residues.

The chain recombines TRBV18 with TRBJ2-3; 11 nucleotides match TRBD1. Germline CDR1 KGHSH, CDR2 LQKENI. The length of the CDR3 is 15 residues. Trimming cost V 6 bases and J 3 bases; bases outside gene matches: 5. CDR3 sequence reads: CASSPGQGATDTQYF. The DNA of the CDR3 is TGTGCCAGCTCCCCCGGACAGGGGGCTACAGATACGCAGTATTTT.

This clone was seen a handful of times. This chain uses TRBV28 with TRBJ2-7, with D hard to call. Germline CDR1 is MDHEN and CDR2 is SYDVKM. This CDR3 comprises 12 residues. V lost 6 bases and J 4 bases, leaving 10 bases between the germline ends. CDR3 protein: CASSVGLYEQYF. CDR3 nucleotides: TGTGCCAGCAGCGTGGGCCTATACGAGCAGTACTTC.

This sequence joins TRBV18 and TRBJ2-7; D is perhaps TRBD2 (5 bases). From germline, CDR1 is KGHSH and CDR2 LQKENI. The CDR3 runs to 13 residues. V was shortened by 4 bases and J by 0 bases, with 7 bases between the two germline ends. The CDR3 sequence: CASSRESSYEQYF. DNA for the CDR3: TGTGCCAGCTCACGGGAGAGCTCCTACGAGCAGTACTTC.

This clone appeared many times. The genes are TRBV5-1 and TRBJ1-4, with D possibly matching TRBD1 (5 bases). V was shortened by 4 bases and J by 8 bases, with 15 bases between the two germline ends. Germline-derived CDR1 and CDR2 are SGHRS and YFSETQ. The CDR3 is 14 residues long. The DNA of the CDR3 is TGCGCCAGCAGCCCTACAGGACCAGGGGAAAAACTGTTTTTT. Its protein product is CASSPTGPGEKLFF.

The count of this clone is one. The chain is built from TRBV14 and TRBJ1-2, with D possibly being TRBD1 (6 bases). The CDR3 has 15 residues. The V gene's germline CDR1 is SGHDN and CDR2 FVKESK. V was pared by 6 bases and J by 2 bases, with 16 bases between. DNA of the CDR3: TGTGCCAGCAGTCGTCACAGGGCCACGAACTATGGCTACACCTTC. Translated: CASSRHRATNYGYTF.